A single sample gave rise to the 7 T cell receptor beta chains below, sequenced in a study of OX40 agonist ivuxolimab in advanced cancers. The receptor library was made with the immunoSEQ multiplex PCR assay. TCRdb stores this immuneACCESS table with in-frame sequences only. Part of the clones is absent; in the studies checked, under half of the shortfall reflects unresolved V genes, and no reason is known for the rest. For this sample there are about 83,000 clones; approximately 90% appear just once. The top ten hold approximately 0.7% of the sample. Sample: CD4+ or CD8+ T cells sorted from blood, taken in a trial of the OX40 agonist ivuxolimab. The receptors were sampled from an adult with an advanced solid tumor such as melanoma, head and neck, liver or kidney cancer.

The V call is TRBV6-5, the J call TRBJ1-6; 8 bases line up with TRBD1. V dropped 7 bases and J dropped 7; count of bases not matched to a gene: 9. The CDR3 covers 15 residues. Per the germline V gene, CDR1 is MNHEY and CDR2 is SVGAGI. The CDR3 sequence is CASTMTGVANSPLHF. In nucleotides, the CDR3 is TGTGCCAGCACTATGACAGGGGTGGCGAATTCACCCCTCCACTTT.

The V gene is TRBV7-6, the J gene TRBJ2-1; D unresolved. Germline loops: CDR1 SGHVS, CDR2 FNYEAQ. Trimming removed 1 base from V and 10 bases from J, with 5 bases in between. The CDR3 loop spans 11 amino acids. CDR3 amino acids: CASSLDFEQFF. The CDR3 nucleotides are TGTGCCAGCAGCTTAGATTTCGAGCAGTTCTTC.

The CDR3 loop is CASRVSGANVLTF. The CDR3 DNA reads TGTGCCAGCAGAGTCTCTGGGGCCAACGTCCTGACTTTC. The genes are TRBV13 and TRBJ2-6; D uncertain. CDR3 length equals 13 residues. V lost 6 bases and J lost 0, with 3 bases in between. The germline V gene encodes CDR1 PRHDT and CDR2 FYEKMQ (reference sequence).

The J gene is TRBJ2-7, the V gene TRBV6-5, with 8 bases matching TRBD1. Trimming took 5 bases from V and 6 from J; bases not matched to a gene: 3. This CDR3 is 12 amino acids long. Germline V lookup: CDR1 MNHEY, CDR2 SVGAGI. The CDR3 reads CASSQTGGEQYF. The CDR3 DNA reads TGTGCCAGCAGTCAAACAGGGGGCGAGCAGTACTTC.

This rearrangement joins TRBV5-4 to TRBJ1-1, with a possible D match to TRBD1 (6 bases). CDR3 length: 13 amino acids. Per germline, CDR1 SGHNT and CDR2 YYREEE (reference sequence). V was trimmed by 0 bases and J by 8 bases, leaving 11 bases between them. CDR3 protein: CASSLGPDREAFF. Written as DNA, the CDR3 is TGTGCCAGCAGCTTGGGGCCGGACAGAGAAGCTTTCTTT.

V is TRBV28 and J is TRBJ1-1; D might be TRBD1 (5 bases). The V and J ends lost 3 bases and 0 bases respectively, with 8 bases between them. The length of the CDR3 is 14 residues. Per germline, CDR1 MDHEN and CDR2 SYDVKM. In DNA form, the CDR3 reads TGTGCCAGCAGTTTTGAGGGGTTGAACACTGAAGCTTTCTTT. This codes for CASSFEGLNTEAFF.

Comment on this clone: Other DNA sequences in this sample translate to the same CDR3. This chain joins TRBV28 and TRBJ2-7; D call uncertain. Germline loops: CDR1 MDHEN, CDR2 SYDVKM. The CDR3 covers 13 residues. V dropped 6 bases and J dropped 3 bases, with 12 bases sitting between them. The CDR3 nucleotides are TGTGCCAGCAGCCGAACTGGATTCTACGAGCAGTACTTC. It encodes CASSRTGFYEQYF.